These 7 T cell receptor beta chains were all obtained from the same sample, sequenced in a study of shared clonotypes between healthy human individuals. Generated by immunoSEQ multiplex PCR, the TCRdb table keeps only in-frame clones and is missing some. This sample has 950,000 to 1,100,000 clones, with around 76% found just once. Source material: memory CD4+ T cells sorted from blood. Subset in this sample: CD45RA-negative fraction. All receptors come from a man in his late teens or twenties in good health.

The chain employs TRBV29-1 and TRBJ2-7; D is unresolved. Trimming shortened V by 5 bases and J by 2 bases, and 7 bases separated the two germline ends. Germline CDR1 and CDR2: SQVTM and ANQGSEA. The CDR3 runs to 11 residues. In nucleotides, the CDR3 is TGCAGCGTTACCGAGGCCTACGAGCAGTACTTC. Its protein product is CSVTEAYEQYF.

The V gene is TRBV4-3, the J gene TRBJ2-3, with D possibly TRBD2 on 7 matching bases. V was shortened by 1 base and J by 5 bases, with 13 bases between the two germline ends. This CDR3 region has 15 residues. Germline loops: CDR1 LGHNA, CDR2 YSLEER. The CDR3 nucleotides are TGCGCCAGCAGCCAAGCGTGGGGGGGGCGAGATACGCAGTATTTT. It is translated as CASSQAWGGRDTQYF.

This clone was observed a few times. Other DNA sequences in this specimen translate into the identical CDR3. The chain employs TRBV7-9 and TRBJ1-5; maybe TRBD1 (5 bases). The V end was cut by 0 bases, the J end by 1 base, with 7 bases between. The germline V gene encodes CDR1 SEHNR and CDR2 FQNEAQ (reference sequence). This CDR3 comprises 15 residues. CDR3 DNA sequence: TGTGCCAGCAGCTTAGCTGGGGGGAGCAATCAGCCCCAGCATTTT. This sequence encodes CASSLAGGSNQPQHF.

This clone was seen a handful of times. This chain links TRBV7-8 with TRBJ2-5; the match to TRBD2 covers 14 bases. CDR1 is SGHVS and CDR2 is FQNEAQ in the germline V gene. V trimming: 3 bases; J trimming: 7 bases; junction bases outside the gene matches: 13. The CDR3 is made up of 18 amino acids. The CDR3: CASSLRGPTSGGGRTQYF. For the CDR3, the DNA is TGTGCCAGCAGCTTGCGCGGACCGACTAGCGGGGGGGGAAGGACCCAGTACTTC.

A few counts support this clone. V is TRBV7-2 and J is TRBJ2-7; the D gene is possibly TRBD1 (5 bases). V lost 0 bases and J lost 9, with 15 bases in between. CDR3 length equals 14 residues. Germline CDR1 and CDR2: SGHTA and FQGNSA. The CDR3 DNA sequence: TGTGCCAGCAGCTTAGCTGGCCAGGGCATGGGGCAGTACTTC. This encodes CASSLAGQGMGQYF.

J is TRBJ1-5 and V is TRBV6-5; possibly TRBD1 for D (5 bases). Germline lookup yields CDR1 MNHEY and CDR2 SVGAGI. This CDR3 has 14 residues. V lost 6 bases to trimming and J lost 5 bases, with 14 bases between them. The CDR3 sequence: CASRGPGRDQPQHF. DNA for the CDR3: TGTGCCAGCAGGGGACCAGGGAGGGATCAGCCCCAGCATTTT.

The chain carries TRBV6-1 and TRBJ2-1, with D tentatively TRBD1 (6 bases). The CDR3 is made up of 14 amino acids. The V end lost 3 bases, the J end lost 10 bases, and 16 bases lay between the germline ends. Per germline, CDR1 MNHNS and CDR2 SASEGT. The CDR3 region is CASSEWQGQREQFF. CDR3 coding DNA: TGTGCCAGCAGTGAGTGGCAGGGGCAGAGAGAGCAGTTCTTC.